What follows are 12 T cell receptor beta chains derived from one specimen sequenced in a study of blood T cells in healthy people across ages. Alongside a J-beta primer mix, a sample-barcoded 5' primer served in a second PCR lasting about 6 to 12 cycles. MiXCR was run by TCRdb on the 5' RACE reads, yielding one entry per CDR3 protein. The repertoire holds about 1,000,000 distinct CDR3 sequences, with 40% to 55% as singletons. Material: blood. These receptors were collected from a woman aged 55 to 70 in good health.

This clonotype was seen a handful of times. The V gene is TRBV7-9, the J gene TRBJ1-1; D call uncertain. The CDR3 covers 14 residues. Trimming took 4 bases from V and 3 from J, leaving 12 bases between them. The germline V gene encodes CDR1 SEHNR and CDR2 FQNEAQ (reference sequence). CDR3 region: CASSSIDWDTEAFF. DNA for the CDR3: TGTGCCAGCAGCTCCATTGACTGGGACACTGAAGCTTTCTTT.

This clonotype came up many times. The chain combines TRBV29-1 with TRBJ2-1; 16 nucleotides match TRBD2. The CDR3 contains 16 residues. The V segment lost 5 bases and the J segment 3 bases; nucleotides outside the gene matches: 4. Germline V gene lookup returns CDR1 SQVTM and CDR2 ANQGSEA. The chain's CDR3 is CSVTGTSGRDYNEQFF. The CDR3 nucleotides read TGCAGCGTTACTGGGACTAGCGGGAGGGACTACAATGAGCAGTTCTTC.

Details on this clonotype: The junction and the germline gene differ at one end; a read error may be behind it. This rearrangement joins TRBV4-2 to TRBJ1-2, with D tentatively TRBD1 (6 bases). The CDR3 consists of 15 residues. The germline V gene has CDR1 LGHNA and CDR2 YNFKEQ. Here the CDR3 reads CASSQDRQDMFGCTF. The DNA for the CDR3 is TGTGCCAGCAGCCAAGATCGACAGGATATGTTTGGCTGCACCTTC.

This chain connects TRBV15 to TRBJ2-5; TRBD1 matches at 7 bases. Germline V gene sequence: CDR1 LNHNV, CDR2 YYDKDF (reference sequence). V lost 3 bases, J lost 2 bases, and 3 bases stayed unmatched. This CDR3 comprises 14 residues. CDR3 in DNA: TGTGCCACCAGCAGCCGGGACAGTCAAGAGACCCAGTACTTC. The encoded protein is CATSSRDSQETQYF.

The J gene is TRBJ2-7, the V gene TRBV12-3 or TRBV12-4; 7 bases are shared with TRBD1. CDR3 length equals 15 residues. V shed 5 bases, J shed 0 bases, and the junction held 7 bases outside the gene matches. In DNA form, the CDR3 reads TGTGCCAGCAGTATCCCGGGACAGCGCTCCTACGAGCAGTACTTC. Encoded protein: CASSIPGQRSYEQYF.

This clonotype was counted at least ten times. The chain has TRBV20-1 and TRBJ2-3; TRBD2 matches at 7 bases. The germline V gene has CDR1 DFQATT and CDR2 SNEGSKA (reference sequence). The CDR3 consists of 15 residues. The V segment lost 0 bases and the J segment 3 bases; nucleotides outside the gene matches: 6. CDR3 sequence reads: CSARDGLAATDTQYF. For the CDR3, the DNA is TGCAGTGCTAGAGATGGTCTAGCGGCTACAGATACGCAGTATTTT.

This chain connects TRBV7-3 to TRBJ2-5, with 8 bases that match TRBD2. Unmatched junction bases numbered 10, after V lost 5 bases and J lost 5 bases. CDR1 is SGHTA, CDR2 FQGTGA, per germline. The CDR3 consists of 15 residues. CDR3 in amino acids: CASSPSGLVGETQYF. The CDR3 DNA reads TGTGCCAGCAGCCCTTCGGGACTAGTAGGGGAGACCCAGTACTTC.

To note about this clonotype: Just one base apart from a much larger clone, this may be a read error. The chain combines TRBV7-8 with TRBJ2-7; maybe TRBD1 (6 bases). The germline V gene has CDR1 SGHVS and CDR2 FQNEAQ. This CDR3 is 15 amino acids long. The V end was cut by 4 bases, the J end by 7 bases, with 20 bases between. CDR3 sequence (DNA): TGTGCCAGCAGCTCAGGACAGCCCATATACAATGAGCAGTACTTC. This encodes CASSSGQPIYNEQYF.

This clonotype was observed a few times. The chain joins TRBV11-3 to TRBJ2-3; 14 bases fit TRBD2. The V gene's germline CDR1 is SGHNT and CDR2 YENEEA. The CDR3 loop spans 16 amino acids. The trim removed 1 base at V and 6 bases at J, leaving 3 bases unmatched. The CDR3 sequence: CASSLGGLAGGDTQYF. The CDR3 bases are TGTGCCAGCAGCTTAGGAGGACTAGCGGGAGGTGATACGCAGTATTTT.

V is TRBV6-2 or TRBV6-3 and J is TRBJ2-3; 8 bases match TRBD2. This CDR3 has 16 residues. Trimming cost V 7 bases and J 0 bases; bases outside gene matches: 9. Germline values: CDR1 MNHEY, CDR2 SVGEGT. The CDR3 protein is CASTPERGISTDTQYF. The CDR3 DNA follows: TGTGCCAGCACCCCGGAGCGGGGGATAAGCACAGATACGCAGTATTTT.

The rearrangement uses TRBV12-3 or TRBV12-4 and TRBJ2-5; 7 bases map to TRBD1. The CDR3 is 16 amino acids. With V trimmed by 0 bases and J by 5 bases, 9 bases remained unmatched. The CDR3, as DNA: TGTGCCAGCAGTTTAGCACCCACAGGGGTGGGGGAGACCCAGTACTTC. Amino acids: CASSLAPTGVGETQYF.

The chain uses TRBV12-3 or TRBV12-4 and TRBJ2-1, with 10 nucleotides matching TRBD2. Trimming cost V 5 bases and J 4 bases; bases outside gene matches: 8. This CDR3 spans 16 amino acids. The CDR3: CASSPVSGRPYNEQFF. CDR3 in DNA: TGTGCCAGCAGTCCCGTTAGCGGGAGGCCATACAATGAGCAGTTCTTC.